Here is one T cell receptor (beta chain) with its context. The V and J ends lost 0 bases and 7 bases respectively, with 13 bases between them. The CDR3 spans 15 residues. Germline assignment: CDR1 SGHRS and CDR2 YFSETQ. These data come from a study of blood T cell repertoires in COVID-19. On the study more broadly: Both acute and convalescent COVID-19 samples were obtained from the United States, Italy and Spain.

Assay used: immunoSEQ multiplex PCR; TCRdb lists only in-frame clones, some missing. The repertoire holds about 98,000 clones, with roughly nine tenths as singletons. What was sequenced was peripheral blood. The TCR sequence derives from a man aged 65 to 79 with acute or convalescent COVID-19. This sequence joins TRBV5-1 and TRBJ1-4; D not certain. The chain's CDR3 is CASSLAPRSSEKLFF. For the CDR3, the DNA is TGCGCCAGCAGCTTGGCTCCCCGGAGTAGTGAAAAACTGTTTTTT.